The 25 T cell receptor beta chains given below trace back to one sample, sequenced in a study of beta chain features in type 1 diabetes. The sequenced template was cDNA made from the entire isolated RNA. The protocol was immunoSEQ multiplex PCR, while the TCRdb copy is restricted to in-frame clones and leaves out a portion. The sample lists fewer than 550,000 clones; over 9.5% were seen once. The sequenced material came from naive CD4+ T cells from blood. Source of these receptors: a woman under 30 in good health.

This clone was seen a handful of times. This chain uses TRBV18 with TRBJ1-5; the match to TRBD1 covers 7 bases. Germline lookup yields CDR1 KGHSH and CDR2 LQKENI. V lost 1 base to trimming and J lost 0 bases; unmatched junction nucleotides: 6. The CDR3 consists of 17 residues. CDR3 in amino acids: CASSPLPGGNSNQPQHF. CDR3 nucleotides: TGTGCCAGCTCACCACTGCCAGGGGGGAATAGCAATCAGCCCCAGCATTTT.

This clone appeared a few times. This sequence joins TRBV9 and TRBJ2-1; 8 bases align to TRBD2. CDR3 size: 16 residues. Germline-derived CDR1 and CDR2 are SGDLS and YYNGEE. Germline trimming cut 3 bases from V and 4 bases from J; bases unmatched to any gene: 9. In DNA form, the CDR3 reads TGTGCCAGCAGCGATGTGGCGGCTAGCGGGTACAATGAGCAGTTCTTC. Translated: CASSDVAASGYNEQFF. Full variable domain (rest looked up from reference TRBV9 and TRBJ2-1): DSGVTQTPKHLITATGQRVTLRCSPRSGDLSVYWYQQSLDQGLQFLIQYYNGEERAKGNILERFSAQQFPDLHSELNLSSLELGDSALYFCASSDVAASGYNEQFFGPGTRLTVL.

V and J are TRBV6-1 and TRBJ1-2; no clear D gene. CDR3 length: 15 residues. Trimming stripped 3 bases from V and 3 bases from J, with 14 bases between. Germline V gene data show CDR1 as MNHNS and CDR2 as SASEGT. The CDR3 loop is CASSEPGRAHYGYTF. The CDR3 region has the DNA TGTGCCAGCAGTGAGCCTGGTAGGGCCCACTATGGCTACACCTTC.

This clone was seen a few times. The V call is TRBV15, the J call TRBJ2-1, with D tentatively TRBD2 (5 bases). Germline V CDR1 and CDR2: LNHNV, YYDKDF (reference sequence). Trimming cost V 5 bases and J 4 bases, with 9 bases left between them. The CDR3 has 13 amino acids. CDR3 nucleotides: TGTGCCACCAGCGGGAGTATGTACAATGAGCAGTTCTTC. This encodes CATSGSMYNEQFF.

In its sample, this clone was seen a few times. The CDR3 DNA is TGTGCCAGCAGTTACTCGCGTTACTTCACAGATACGCAGTATTTT. Its translation: CASSYSRYFTDTQYF. This chain connects TRBV6-8 to TRBJ2-3; D is uncertain. CDR3 length: 15 residues. The germline V gene has CDR1 MNHGY and CDR2 SAAAGT. V was clipped by 0 bases and J by 2 bases, with 9 bases between them.

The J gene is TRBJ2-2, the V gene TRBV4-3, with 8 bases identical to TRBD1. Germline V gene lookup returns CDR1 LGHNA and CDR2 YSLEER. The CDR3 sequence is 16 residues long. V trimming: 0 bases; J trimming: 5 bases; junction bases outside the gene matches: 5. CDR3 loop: CASSQDKRQGTGELFF. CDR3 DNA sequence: TGCGCCAGCAGCCAAGATAAGAGACAGGGGACCGGGGAGCTGTTTTTT.

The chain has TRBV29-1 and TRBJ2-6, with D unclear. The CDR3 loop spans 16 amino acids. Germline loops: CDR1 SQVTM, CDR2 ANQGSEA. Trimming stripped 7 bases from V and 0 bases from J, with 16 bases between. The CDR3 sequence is CSAKIPRNSGANVLTF. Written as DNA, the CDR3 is TGCAGCGCCAAGATCCCCCGGAACTCTGGGGCCAACGTCCTGACTTTC.

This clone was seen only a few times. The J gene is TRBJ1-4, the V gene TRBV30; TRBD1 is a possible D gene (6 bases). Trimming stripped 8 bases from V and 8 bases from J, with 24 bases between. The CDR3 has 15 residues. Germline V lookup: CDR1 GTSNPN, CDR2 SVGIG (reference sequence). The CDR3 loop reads CAQQVRGKGREKLFF. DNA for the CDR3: TGTGCCCAACAAGTCAGGGGAAAGGGTCGGGAAAAACTGTTTTTT.

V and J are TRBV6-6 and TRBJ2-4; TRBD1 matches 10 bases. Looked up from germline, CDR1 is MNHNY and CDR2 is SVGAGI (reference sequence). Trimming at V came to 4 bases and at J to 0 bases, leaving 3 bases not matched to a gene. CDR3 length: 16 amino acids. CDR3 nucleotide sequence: TGTGCCAGCAGTTCCGGGACAGGGGTAGCCAAAAACATTCAGTACTTC. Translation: CASSSGTGVAKNIQYF.

The CDR3 coding sequence is TGCAGCGTTGAGTCGAGTCAGGGTGGATCGTTGTTCACTGAAGCTTTCTTT. It yields the protein CSVESSQGGSLFTEAFF. This chain uses TRBV29-1 with TRBJ1-1; possibly TRBD1 for D (5 bases). V was clipped by 3 bases and J by 4 bases, with 24 bases between them. Germline CDR1 and CDR2: SQVTM and ANQGSEA. The CDR3 spans 17 residues.

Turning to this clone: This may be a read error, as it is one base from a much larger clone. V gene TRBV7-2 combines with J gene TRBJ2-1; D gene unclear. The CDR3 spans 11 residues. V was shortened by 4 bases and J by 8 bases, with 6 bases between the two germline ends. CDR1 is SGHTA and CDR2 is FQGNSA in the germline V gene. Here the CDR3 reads CASSSYHEQFF. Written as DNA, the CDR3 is TGTGCCAGCAGCTCTTACCATGAGCAGTTCTTC.

The DNA of the CDR3 is TGTGCCAGCAGCCCCCAAGTCAGAGACGAAGAGACCCAGTACTTC. This encodes CASSPQVRDEETQYF. The chain joins TRBV5-4 to TRBJ2-5, with D uncertain. Between the trimmed V and J ends, which lost 4 bases and 3 bases, there was a span of 16 bases. CDR3 size: 15 residues. Germline CDR1 reads SGHNT; CDR2 reads YYREEE (reference sequence). Full variable domain (outside the CDR3, taken from reference TRBV5-4 and TRBJ2-5): ETGVTQSPTHLIKTRGQQVTLRCSSQSGHNTVSWYQQALGQGPQFIFQYYREEENGRGNFPPRFSGLQFPNYSSELNVNALELDDSALYLCASSPQVRDEETQYFGPGTRLLVL.

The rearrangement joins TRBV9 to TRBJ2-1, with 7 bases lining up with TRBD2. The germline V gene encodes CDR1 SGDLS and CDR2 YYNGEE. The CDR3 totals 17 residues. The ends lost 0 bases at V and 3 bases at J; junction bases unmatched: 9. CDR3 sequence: CASSVALRAGNYNEQFF. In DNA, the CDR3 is TGTGCCAGCAGCGTAGCCCTCAGAGCGGGGAACTACAATGAGCAGTTCTTC.

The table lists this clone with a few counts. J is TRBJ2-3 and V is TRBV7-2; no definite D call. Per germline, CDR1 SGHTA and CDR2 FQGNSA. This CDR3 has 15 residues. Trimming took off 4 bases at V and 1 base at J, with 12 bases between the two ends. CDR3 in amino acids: CASSSFLGRTDTQYF. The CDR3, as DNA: TGTGCCAGCAGCTCCTTCCTAGGTCGCACAGATACGCAGTATTTT.

Written as DNA, the CDR3 is TGTGCCAGCTCACCCCCTAGCGGCACAGATACGCAGTATTTT. It yields the protein CASSPPSGTDTQYF. The gene calls are TRBV18 and TRBJ2-3, with D possibly matching TRBD2 (6 bases). Germline assignment: CDR1 KGHSH and CDR2 LQKENI. V was pared by 3 bases and J by 1 base, with 8 bases between. This CDR3 is 14 amino acids long.

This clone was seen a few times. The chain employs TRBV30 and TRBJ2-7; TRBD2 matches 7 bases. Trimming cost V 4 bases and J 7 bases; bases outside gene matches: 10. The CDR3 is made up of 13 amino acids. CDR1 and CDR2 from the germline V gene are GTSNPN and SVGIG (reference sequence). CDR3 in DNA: TGTGCCTGGACGGCTAATGCCGGGGGGGAGCAGTACTTC. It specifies CAWTANAGGEQYF.

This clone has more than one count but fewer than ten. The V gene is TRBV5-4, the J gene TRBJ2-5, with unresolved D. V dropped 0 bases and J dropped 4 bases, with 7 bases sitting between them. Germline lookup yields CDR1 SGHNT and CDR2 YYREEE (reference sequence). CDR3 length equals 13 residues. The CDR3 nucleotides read TGTGCCAGCAGCTTGGGGCCAAGAGAGACCCAGTACTTC. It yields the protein CASSLGPRETQYF.

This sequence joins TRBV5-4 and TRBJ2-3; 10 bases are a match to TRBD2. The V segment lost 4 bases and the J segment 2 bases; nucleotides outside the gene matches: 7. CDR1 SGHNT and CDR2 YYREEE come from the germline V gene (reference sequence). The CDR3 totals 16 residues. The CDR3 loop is CASSPQRGGYTDTQYF. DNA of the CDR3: TGTGCCAGCAGCCCCCAGCGGGGGGGGTACACAGATACGCAGTATTTT.

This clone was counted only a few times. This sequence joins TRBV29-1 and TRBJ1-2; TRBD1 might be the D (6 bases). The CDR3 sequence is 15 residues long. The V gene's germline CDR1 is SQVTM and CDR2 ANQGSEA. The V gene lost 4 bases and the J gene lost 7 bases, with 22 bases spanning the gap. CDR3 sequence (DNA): TGCAGCGTTGTCTGGGGGCAGGAGGCGACGACTGGCTACACCTTC. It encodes CSVVWGQEATTGYTF.

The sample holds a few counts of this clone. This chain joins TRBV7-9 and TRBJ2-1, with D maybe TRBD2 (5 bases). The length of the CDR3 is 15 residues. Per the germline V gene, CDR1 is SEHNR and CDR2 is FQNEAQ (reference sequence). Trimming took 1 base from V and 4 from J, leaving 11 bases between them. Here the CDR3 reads CASSLGPGFYNEQFF. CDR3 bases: TGTGCCAGCAGCTTAGGGCCGGGGTTTTACAATGAGCAGTTCTTC.

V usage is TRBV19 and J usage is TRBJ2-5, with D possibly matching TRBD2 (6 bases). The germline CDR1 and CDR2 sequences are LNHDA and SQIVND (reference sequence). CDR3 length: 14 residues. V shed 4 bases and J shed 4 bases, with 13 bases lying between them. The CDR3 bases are TGTGCCAGTAGTACCTCCGGGACTCCAGAGACCCAGTACTTC. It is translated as CASSTSGTPETQYF.

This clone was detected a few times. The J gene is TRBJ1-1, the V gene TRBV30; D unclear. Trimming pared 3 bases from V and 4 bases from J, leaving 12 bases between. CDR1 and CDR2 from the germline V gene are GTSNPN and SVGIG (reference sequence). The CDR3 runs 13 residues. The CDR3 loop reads CAWRGRDGTEAFF. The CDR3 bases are TGTGCCTGGAGGGGGAGGGATGGCACTGAAGCTTTCTTT. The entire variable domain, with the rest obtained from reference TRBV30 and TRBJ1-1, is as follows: SQTIHQWPATLVQPVGSPLSLECTVEGTSNPNLYWYRQAAGRGLQLLFYSVGIGQISSEVPQNLSASRPQDRQFILSSKKLLLSDSGFYLCAWRGRDGTEAFFGQGTRLTVV.

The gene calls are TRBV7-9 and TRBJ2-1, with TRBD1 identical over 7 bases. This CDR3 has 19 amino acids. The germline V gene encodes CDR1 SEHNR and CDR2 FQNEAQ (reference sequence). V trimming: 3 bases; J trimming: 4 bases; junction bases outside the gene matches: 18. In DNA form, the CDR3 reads TGTGCCAGCAGCTTCAATCACTTTGTTAGGGGACAGCCTTACAATGAGCAGTTCTTC. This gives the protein CASSFNHFVRGQPYNEQFF.

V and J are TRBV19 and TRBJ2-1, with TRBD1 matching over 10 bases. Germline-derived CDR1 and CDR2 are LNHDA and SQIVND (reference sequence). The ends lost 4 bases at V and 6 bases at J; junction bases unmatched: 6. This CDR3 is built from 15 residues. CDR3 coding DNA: TGTGCCAGTAGTACCCCGGGACAGGGGATCAATGAGCAGTTCTTC. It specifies CASSTPGQGINEQFF.

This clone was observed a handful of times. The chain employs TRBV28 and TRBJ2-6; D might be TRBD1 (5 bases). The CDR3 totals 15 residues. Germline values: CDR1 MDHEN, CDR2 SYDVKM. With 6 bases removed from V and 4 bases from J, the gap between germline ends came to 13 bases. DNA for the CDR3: TGTGCCAGCAGCACTCAGGGATCGGGGGCCAACGTCCTGACTTTC. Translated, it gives CASSTQGSGANVLTF.